These 20 T cell receptor beta chains share one sample of origin, sequenced in a study of blood T cell repertoires in COVID-19 (dated by TCRdb to the early 2020s). Library generation was performed with the immunoSEQ multiplex PCR assay. The table comes from immuneACCESS by way of TCRdb, which keeps in-frame sequences with V and J called. Part of the clones is missing from these tables; in studies checked, under half for an unresolved V gene and the rest for unknown reasons. This sample has about 300,000 clones in its table, and about 85% of those were observed once. Together, the top ten hold roughly 2.6% of the sample. Material for sequencing was PBMCs or T cells enriched from blood (not recorded which). The origin of the receptors is a woman between 45 and 65 years old who had recovered from COVID-19.

The V call is TRBV6-5, the J call TRBJ1-2, with a weak D call TRBD1 (5 bases). In germline, CDR1 is MNHEY, CDR2 SVGAGI. The CDR3 totals 15 residues. Trimming cost V 5 bases and J 1 base, with 14 bases left between them. The CDR3 loop is CASSLRAGLNYGYTF. The CDR3 nucleotides read TGTGCCAGCAGTCTTCGGGCAGGGCTTAACTATGGCTACACCTTC.

This chain connects TRBV29-1 to TRBJ1-2; 9 bases agree with TRBD1. The J segment lost 0 bases and the V segment lost 1 base, leaving 21 bases of the junction unmatched. Germline V gives CDR1 SQVTM, CDR2 ANQGSEA. This CDR3 comprises 21 residues. CDR3 region: CSVEAFLVVGTGLNPNYGYTF. Here the CDR3 DNA reads TGCAGCGTTGAAGCGTTTCTTGTTGTCGGGACAGGGCTGAACCCTAACTATGGCTACACCTTC.

The V and J genes are TRBV7-9 and TRBJ1-4, with TRBD1 matching 9 bases. Germline V gene sequence: CDR1 SEHNR, CDR2 FQNEAQ (reference sequence). Trimming at V came to 0 bases and at J to 5 bases, leaving 1 base not matched to a gene. CDR3 length: 15 residues. The CDR3 nucleotides are TGTGCCAGCAGCTTAGCGGGACAGGGAAATGAAAAACTGTTTTTT. This sequence encodes CASSLAGQGNEKLFF.

This chain joins TRBV18 and TRBJ2-3, with 9 bases aligning to TRBD1. Per germline, CDR1 KGHSH and CDR2 LQKENI. There are 17 residues in the CDR3. Trimming cost V 2 bases and J 0 bases; bases outside gene matches: 6. The CDR3: CASSPLTGTGSTDTQYF. Written as DNA, the CDR3 is TGTGCCAGCTCACCATTAACCGGGACAGGGAGCACAGATACGCAGTATTTT.

The chain carries TRBV27 and TRBJ2-1; D is perhaps TRBD2 (6 bases). The CDR3 extends over 15 amino acids. Germline values: CDR1 MNHEY, CDR2 SMNVEV (reference sequence). Between the trimmed V and J ends, which lost 5 bases and 3 bases, there was a span of 14 bases. CDR3 loop: CASSEGTGVYNEQFF. DNA for the CDR3: TGTGCCAGCAGTGAAGGGACTGGGGTCTACAATGAGCAGTTCTTC.

The genes are TRBV9 and TRBJ2-6; no clear D gene. The CDR3 extends over 14 amino acids. Germline values: CDR1 SGDLS, CDR2 YYNGEE. V lost 0 bases, J lost 4 bases, and 5 bases lay in between. This CDR3 reads CASSVGGGANVLTF. The CDR3 bases are TGTGCCAGCAGCGTAGGAGGAGGGGCCAACGTCCTGACTTTC.

The chain has TRBV10-3 and TRBJ2-1; 8 nucleotides match TRBD2. The V gene end was trimmed by 5 bases and the J gene end by 8 bases; junction bases not matched to a gene: 11. The CDR3 covers 15 residues. Per germline, CDR1 ENHRY and CDR2 SYGVKD. CDR3 nucleotide sequence: TGTGCCATCAGTCAAGCGGTGGCGGGGGGCGATGAGCAGTTCTTC. Protein: CAISQAVAGGDEQFF.

The rearrangement links TRBV19 to TRBJ2-3, with TRBD2 matching 10 bases. Germline CDR1 is LNHDA and CDR2 is SQIVND (reference sequence). The CDR3 consists of 14 residues. The J segment lost 3 bases and the V segment lost 9 bases, leaving 6 bases of the junction unmatched. DNA of the CDR3: TGTGCCAGCAGATCTAGCGGGAGAACAGATACGCAGTATTTT. It is translated as CASRSSGRTDTQYF.

The CDR3 DNA reads as TGTGCCAGCCGACCCAGGAGGCAGGTTGGCACCAATGAGCAGTTCTTC. This translates into CASRPRRQVGTNEQFF. The chain combines TRBV2 with TRBJ2-1, with D perhaps TRBD2 (5 bases). The CDR3 consists of 16 residues. Germline V gives CDR1 SNHLY, CDR2 FYNNEI. Trimming pared 8 bases from V and 6 bases from J, leaving 23 bases between.

In its sample, this clone was seen a few times. The chain recombines TRBV12-3 or TRBV12-4 with TRBJ2-7, with TRBD1 identical over 8 bases. The CDR3 extends over 12 amino acids. V lost 5 bases, J lost 6 bases, and 3 bases stayed unmatched. The CDR3 reads CASSATGGEQYF. The DNA of the CDR3 is TGTGCCAGCAGTGCCACAGGGGGCGAGCAGTACTTC.

The chain joins TRBV7-2 to TRBJ1-2; TRBD1 matches at 7 bases. The CDR3 sequence is 15 residues long. The germline V gene has CDR1 SGHTA and CDR2 FQGNSA. The trim removed 4 bases at V and 4 bases at J, leaving 9 bases unmatched. CDR3: CASSSYRGGAYGYTF. The CDR3 DNA reads TGTGCCAGCAGCTCCTACAGAGGGGGCGCCTATGGCTACACCTTC.

V is TRBV4-2 and J is TRBJ2-1; TRBD1 agrees at 8 bases. CDR3 size: 14 residues. Germline V gene data show CDR1 as LGHNA and CDR2 as YNFKEQ. With V trimmed by 1 base and J by 7 bases, 3 bases remained unmatched. The DNA of the CDR3 is TGTGCCAGCAGCCAAGGACAGGGGCGGAATGAGCAGTTCTTC. Amino acids: CASSQGQGRNEQFF.

The chain joins TRBV7-8 to TRBJ1-5; a weak D match, TRBD1 (5 bases). CDR3 length: 15 amino acids. Trimming left V 5 bases short and J 6 bases short, with 17 bases between. In germline, CDR1 is SGHVS, CDR2 FQNEAQ. CDR3 nucleotide sequence: TGTGCCAGCAGCCAAAGCGGGGGGGTCACTCAGCCCCAGCATTTT. This encodes CASSQSGGVTQPQHF.

The chain uses TRBV2 and TRBJ2-7, with 7 bases identical to TRBD1. This CDR3 has 14 residues. V gave up 6 bases and J gave up 5 bases; unmatched junction bases: 10. In germline, CDR1 is SNHLY, CDR2 FYNNEI. CDR3 region: CASRDIQGFNEQYF. CDR3 sequence (DNA): TGTGCCAGCAGGGACATACAGGGGTTTAACGAGCAGTACTTC.

This clone was found once. This chain connects TRBV6-5 to TRBJ1-2; D is possibly TRBD1 (5 bases). The CDR3 totals 13 residues. Between the trimmed V and J ends, which lost 6 bases and 3 bases, there was a span of 11 bases. The germline gives CDR1 MNHEY, CDR2 SVGAGI. This chain's CDR3 is CASSRDIDYGYTF. CDR3 bases: TGTGCCAGCAGCAGGGATATAGACTATGGCTACACCTTC.

This clone showed up just a few times. J is TRBJ1-2 and V is TRBV5-1, with D tentatively TRBD1 (6 bases). Looked up from germline, CDR1 is SGHRS and CDR2 is YFSETQ. Trimming removed 0 bases at V and 7 bases at J, with 10 bases between. There are 13 residues in the CDR3. The CDR3 bases are TGCGCCAGCAGCTTGGGGGGGCGAAGTGGCTACACCTTC. Translation: CASSLGGRSGYTF.

The genes are TRBV7-2 and TRBJ2-3, with D hard to call. The ends were cut back, 5 bases at V and 0 bases at J, with 12 bases in the middle. Germline assignment: CDR1 SGHTA and CDR2 FQGNSA. The length of the CDR3 is 15 residues. The CDR3 bases are TGTGCCAGCAGCCGGAGTGTCTTAAGCACAGATACGCAGTATTTT. Protein: CASSRSVLSTDTQYF.

V and J are TRBV4-1 and TRBJ1-2; possible D gene TRBD1, 6 bases. CDR3 length: 16 amino acids. Germline values: CDR1 MGHRA, CDR2 YSYEKL. V was trimmed by 0 bases and J by 4 bases, leaving 15 bases between them. The DNA of the CDR3 is TGCGCCAGCAGCCAAGAACCACAGGGTTGGAGCTATGGCTACACCTTC. Translation: CASSQEPQGWSYGYTF.

The gene calls are TRBV30 and TRBJ2-3; no reliable D call. The CDR3 is made up of 14 amino acids. Trimming cost V 2 bases and J 2 bases, with 11 bases left between them. Germline V CDR1 and CDR2: GTSNPN, SVGIG (reference sequence). Here the CDR3 DNA reads TGTGCCTGGAGTTTGGGCCGGAACACAGATACGCAGTATTTT. This gives the protein CAWSLGRNTDTQYF.

This clone occurred once. This chain uses TRBV25-1 with TRBJ2-7, with TRBD1 matching 9 bases. The CDR3 covers 14 residues. The V segment lost 5 bases and the J segment 4 bases; nucleotides outside the gene matches: 6. Looked up from germline, CDR1 is MGHDK and CDR2 is SYGVNS. The CDR3 coding sequence is TGTGCCAGCAGTACGGGACAGGGAAAGTACGAGCAGTACTTC. Translation gives CASSTGQGKYEQYF.